A selection of T cell receptor beta chains follows, all from one sample in a study of cytomegalovirus exposure and HLA in healthy donors. TCRdb's copy holds only in-frame clones and misses some; the assay was immunoSEQ multiplex PCR. The sample holds 200,000 or so clones, about 86% seen once. The source material was PBMCs. The receptors were gathered from a woman in her late teens or twenties in good health and CMV-seronegative. CDR3s include the opening cysteine and the closing phenylalanine or tryptophan. Size tells how often a clone was seen (once, few, many) or the class of an expanded clone, and some rows leave it out.

J gene: TRBJ2-3
clone size: -
V gene: TRBV5-1
CDR3 protein: CASSLGTGLTDTQYF

J gene: TRBJ2-7
clone size: few
V gene: TRBV2
CDR3 protein: CASSGGLAATYEQYF

J gene: TRBJ2-6
clone size: -
V gene: TRBV5-4
CDR3 protein: CASSLIQAGANVLTF

J gene: TRBJ2-7
clone size: -
V gene: TRBV23-1
CDR3 protein: CASPADRATGGEQYF

J gene: TRBJ2-7
clone size: -
V gene: TRBV6-1
CDR3 protein: CASSADYWNYEQYF

J gene: TRBJ1-1
clone size: -
V gene: TRBV15
CDR3 protein: CATSRDPRDGFTEAFF

J gene: TRBJ1-5
clone size: -
V gene: TRBV10-2
CDR3 protein: CASSETVIQPQHF

J gene: TRBJ1-1
clone size: -
V gene: TRBV27
CDR3 protein: CASSLRSGGPEAFF

J gene: TRBJ1-3
clone size: -
V gene: TRBV28
CDR3 protein: CASSLPRTVSGNTIYF

J gene: TRBJ2-1
clone size: -
V gene: TRBV7-9
CDR3 protein: CASSQSLVSGEQFF

J gene: TRBJ2-1
clone size: -
V gene: TRBV6-5
CDR3 protein: CASSYGQGKGEQFF

J gene: TRBJ2-5
clone size: -
V gene: TRBV9
CDR3 protein: CASSVDAGGQETQYF

J gene: TRBJ1-2
clone size: -
V gene: TRBV29-1
CDR3 protein: CSVAQGKEYGYTF

J gene: TRBJ1-1
clone size: once
V gene: TRBV30
CDR3 protein: CAWEQGSLTEAFF

J gene: TRBJ2-3
clone size: -
V gene: TRBV9
CDR3 protein: CASSASGSGADTQYF

J gene: TRBJ1-3
clone size: -
V gene: TRBV11-2
CDR3 protein: CASSLDRWTGKKAGNTIYF

J gene: TRBJ1-2
clone size: -
V gene: TRBV6-5
CDR3 protein: CASSYVQNEGYTF

J gene: TRBJ1-2
clone size: -
V gene: TRBV27
CDR3 protein: CASSPTGSYGYTF

J gene: TRBJ2-1
clone size: -
V gene: TRBV21-1
CDR3 protein: CASSKALRTSGSKDEQFF

J gene: TRBJ2-1
clone size: -
V gene: TRBV7-9
CDR3 protein: CASSLVGLLAGGGEQFF

J gene: TRBJ1-1
clone size: once
V gene: TRBV7-6
CDR3 protein: CASSLDGTGTEAFF

J gene: TRBJ2-7
clone size: -
V gene: TRBV7-3
CDR3 protein: CASSLFSSVEGDEQYF

J gene: TRBJ2-3
clone size: -
V gene: TRBV28
CDR3 protein: CASSNPPTDTDTQYF

J gene: TRBJ2-1
clone size: -
V gene: TRBV2
CDR3 protein: CASTPGLAGMGSVGEQFF

J gene: TRBJ2-3
clone size: -
V gene: TRBV4-1
CDR3 protein: CASSQATSGGADTQYF

J gene: TRBJ1-2
clone size: -
V gene: TRBV28
CDR3 protein: CASSLGGSTKGYTF

J gene: TRBJ1-1
clone size: once
V gene: TRBV15
CDR3 protein: CATMGKEGNTEAFF

J gene: TRBJ2-5
clone size: -
V gene: TRBV28
CDR3 protein: CASSSSVETQYF

J gene: TRBJ1-5
clone size: -
V gene: TRBV2
CDR3 protein: CASSEARAGNQPQHF

J gene: TRBJ2-7
clone size: -
V gene: TRBV4-1
CDR3 protein: CASSQGQAGVYEQYF

J gene: TRBJ1-4
clone size: -
V gene: TRBV6-5
CDR3 protein: CASRPGAGGNEKLFF

J gene: TRBJ2-3
clone size: -
V gene: TRBV25-1
CDR3 protein: CASRLTGADSDTQYF

J gene: TRBJ2-1
clone size: -
V gene: TRBV6-5
CDR3 protein: CASSYSPGDSNNEQFF

J gene: TRBJ1-2
clone size: -
V gene: TRBV5-4
CDR3 protein: CASSLAGAGGGYGYTF

J gene: TRBJ2-7
clone size: -
V gene: TRBV6-5
CDR3 protein: CASGLGPAYEQYF

J gene: TRBJ2-3
clone size: -
V gene: TRBV11-2
CDR3 protein: CASSPRPSTDTQYF

J gene: TRBJ2-1
clone size: -
V gene: TRBV9
CDR3 protein: CASSVVASAGGHNEQFF

J gene: TRBJ2-1
clone size: -
V gene: TRBV28
CDR3 protein: CASSFVGLAGNEQFF

J gene: TRBJ2-5
clone size: -
V gene: TRBV28
CDR3 protein: CAAARGARETQYF

J gene: TRBJ2-3
clone size: -
V gene: TRBV13
CDR3 protein: CASSREWGQDTQYF

J gene: TRBJ2-7
clone size: -
V gene: TRBV10-3
CDR3 protein: CAISLSGRAVYEQYF

J gene: TRBJ2-3
clone size: once
V gene: TRBV13
CDR3 protein: CASSLGGTDTQYF

J gene: TRBJ2-1
clone size: -
V gene: TRBV5-6
CDR3 protein: CASSLHPGFEQFF

J gene: TRBJ1-1
clone size: -
V gene: TRBV7-9
CDR3 protein: CASRPLGVGGNTEAFF

J gene: TRBJ2-1
clone size: -
V gene: TRBV27
CDR3 protein: CASSRGTYNEQFF

J gene: TRBJ2-7
clone size: -
V gene: TRBV6-6
CDR3 protein: CASSRDLGYEQYF

J gene: TRBJ1-2
clone size: -
V gene: TRBV29-1
CDR3 protein: CSVEDWKGSPHGYTF

J gene: TRBJ2-3
clone size: -
V gene: TRBV5-1
CDR3 protein: CASSLETASTDTQYF

J gene: TRBJ2-2
clone size: -
V gene: TRBV5-1
CDR3 protein: CASSLVQGNTGELFF

J gene: TRBJ1-2
clone size: -
V gene: TRBV6-1
CDR3 protein: CASRAGGSGYGYTF

J gene: TRBJ2-1
clone size: -
V gene: TRBV6-6
CDR3 protein: CASSRERGTYNEQFF

J gene: TRBJ2-7
clone size: -
V gene: TRBV29-1
CDR3 protein: CSAGAGDGNEQYF

J gene: TRBJ1-3
clone size: -
V gene: TRBV28
CDR3 protein: CASGFTGSGNTIYF

J gene: TRBJ2-2
clone size: -
V gene: TRBV5-4
CDR3 protein: CASSLAGGNTGELFF